The entry below describes one T cell receptor beta chain. Antigen: not known. The CDR3 extends over 15 amino acids. Germline V gene sequence: CDR1 SGHDT, CDR2 YYEEEE. J lost 8 bases, V lost 4 bases, and 11 bases had no gene match. TCRdb fed the 5' RACE reads into MiXCR, producing one record per CDR3 protein. Among roughly 450,000 distinct CDR3 sequences listed, 15% to 20% were seen once. The data stem from a study of T-cell memory formation after mild COVID-19. Study information: TCR clusters were mostly donor specific. Study-wide points: Clones shrinking from day 15 to 85 showed even CD4/CD8 mixes; later expanders tilted CD4+.

The TCR sequence derives from an adult woman who had mild COVID-19 (a few samples of this study predate the infection). Cell type and time point are not known. The sample comprised PBMCs or a T cell subset sorted from them (not recorded which). The chain uses TRBV5-6 and TRBJ1-1; the match to TRBD1 covers 10 bases. CDR3 in DNA: TGTGCCAGCAGCGAAACCGGGACAGGGGTCGTCGAAGCTTTCTTT. Protein: CASSETGTGVVEAFF.